Each of the 27 T cell receptor beta chains below was sequenced from the same sample in a study of cytomegalovirus exposure and HLA in healthy donors. 13 Jbeta primers and 60 Vbeta primers were used for the PCR. Clones were read by immunoSEQ multiplex PCR, and TCRdb kept only the in-frame ones, dropping some. Of around 100,000 clones listed, 55% to 65% were seen once; the top ten hold 3.5% to 4%. Sequencing was done on a sample of PBMCs. The receptors come from a young man in good health and CMV-seropositive.

In its sample, this clone was seen a few times. This chain joins TRBV19 and TRBJ1-6; no definite D call. In germline, CDR1 is LNHDA, CDR2 SQIVND (reference sequence). V gave up 0 bases and J gave up 10 bases, with 7 bases separating them. This CDR3 comprises 13 residues. For the CDR3, the DNA is TGTGCCAGTAGTATAGATTTTAGATCACCCCTCCACTTT. This translates into CASSIDFRSPLHF.

This clone was picked up one time. This chain uses TRBV5-1 with TRBJ2-7; D may be TRBD2 (5 bases). This CDR3 is built from 12 residues. Germline V CDR1 and CDR2: SGHRS, YFSETQ. The V gene lost 1 base and the J gene lost 6 bases, with 8 bases spanning the gap. The CDR3 DNA reads as TGCGCCAGCAGCTTGTCCGGGATCGAGCAGTACTTC. Protein product: CASSLSGIEQYF.

The chain is built from TRBV6-1 and TRBJ1-1, with TRBD1 identical over 8 bases. This CDR3 contains 14 residues. With V trimmed by 8 bases and J by 5 bases, 10 bases remained unmatched. Germline V gene lookup returns CDR1 MNHNS and CDR2 SASEGT. This chain's CDR3 is CASLAGGWGTEAFF. Here the CDR3 DNA reads TGTGCCAGCCTCGCAGGGGGCTGGGGAACTGAAGCTTTCTTT.

The chain uses TRBV21-1 and TRBJ1-3; the listed D gene, TRBD1, was not tested against the DNA. TRBV21-1 is noted as a pseudogene. The CDR3 length is 16 residues. The CDR3 nucleotides read TGTGCCAGCAGCGGGGGACAGGGAACCTTCGGAAACACCATATATTTT. Translating gives CASSGGQGTFGNTIYF.

This rearrangement joins TRBV5-6 to TRBJ1-1, with D perhaps TRBD1 (5 bases). Trimming left V 4 bases short and J 3 bases short, with 16 bases between. Germline V gene data show CDR1 as SGHDT and CDR2 as YYEEEE. CDR3 size: 15 residues. The DNA for the CDR3 is TGTGCCAGCAGCGCGGGGCCTAGGGGAGACACTGAAGCTTTCTTT. Its protein product is CASSAGPRGDTEAFF.

The CDR3 DNA reads as TGCGCCAGCAGCCAAGGGGAGAGAACCGGGGAGCTGTTTTTT. Protein sequence: CASSQGERTGELFF. This chain joins TRBV4-1 and TRBJ2-2; a possible D gene is TRBD2 (5 bases). CDR1 and CDR2 (germline): MGHRA, YSYEKL. The V end lost 1 base, the J end lost 5 bases, and 8 bases lay between the germline ends. The CDR3 sequence is 14 residues long.

This clone came up a few times. This sequence joins TRBV6-6 and TRBJ2-2, with 7 nucleotides matching TRBD1. This CDR3 comprises 14 residues. V shed 6 bases, J shed 0 bases, and the junction held 1 base outside the gene matches. Germline V lookup: CDR1 MNHNY, CDR2 SVGAGI (reference sequence). The DNA for the CDR3 is TGTGCCAGCAGGGGGACAGCGAACACCGGGGAGCTGTTTTTT. Translation gives CASRGTANTGELFF.

This clone appeared a few times. The chain carries TRBV9 and TRBJ2-5; TRBD2 matches 15 bases. The ends lost 0 bases at V and 2 bases at J; junction bases unmatched: 5. The CDR3 extends over 18 amino acids. Per the germline V gene, CDR1 is SGDLS and CDR2 is YYNGEE. The CDR3 here is CASSVGTSGGAFQETQYF. As DNA, the CDR3 is TGTGCCAGCAGCGTAGGGACTAGCGGGGGGGCGTTTCAAGAGACCCAGTACTTC.

This clone was seen once. This sequence joins TRBV5-1 and TRBJ2-1; 12 nucleotides align to TRBD2. In germline, CDR1 is SGHRS, CDR2 YFSETQ. J was trimmed by 3 bases and V by 6 bases; bases with no gene match: 4. The length of the CDR3 is 15 residues. The CDR3 DNA reads TGCGCCAGCAAACGGACTAGCGGGGTCTACAATGAGCAGTTCTTC. Its translation is CASKRTSGVYNEQFF.

The chain combines TRBV29-1 with TRBJ1-1, with 9 bases lining up with TRBD1. The germline V gene encodes CDR1 SQVTM and CDR2 ANQGSEA. The ends lost 8 bases at V and 4 bases at J; junction bases unmatched: 2. CDR3 length: 11 amino acids. The CDR3 nucleotides are TGCAGCTCGACAGGGGGCACTGAAGCTTTCTTT. Protein product: CSSTGGTEAFF.

This chain connects TRBV5-1 to TRBJ1-1, with D perhaps matching TRBD1 (6 bases). CDR3 size: 15 residues. The V and J ends lost 1 base and 1 base respectively, with 11 bases between them. Per the germline V gene, CDR1 is SGHRS and CDR2 is YFSETQ. In DNA form, the CDR3 reads TGCGCCAGCAGCTTGAAGGGGGGGTCGAACACTGAAGCTTTCTTT. Translated: CASSLKGGSNTEAFF.

CDR3 sequence: CASSPSDRGGEQYF. CDR3 DNA sequence: TGTGCCAGCAGCCCGTCGGACAGGGGTGGGGAGCAGTACTTC. This rearrangement joins TRBV7-3 to TRBJ2-7; 9 bases map to TRBD1. Germline trimming cut 5 bases from V and 7 bases from J; bases unmatched to any gene: 9. The CDR3 runs 14 residues. Germline V CDR1 and CDR2: SGHTA, FQGTGA.

V gene TRBV27 combines with J gene TRBJ2-3, with TRBD2 matching 12 bases. The length of the CDR3 is 17 residues. Germline values: CDR1 MNHEY, CDR2 SMNVEV (reference sequence). V lost 6 bases to trimming and J lost 4 bases; unmatched junction nucleotides: 11. As DNA, the CDR3 is TGTGCCAGCAGCACAACCGCTACTAGCGGGGGGTCAGATACGCAGTATTTT. This sequence encodes CASSTTATSGGSDTQYF.

This chain joins TRBV6-1 and TRBJ1-1, with D possibly being TRBD1 (5 bases). The CDR3 totals 16 residues. With 1 base removed from V and 4 bases from J, the gap between germline ends came to 16 bases. Per the germline V gene, CDR1 is MNHNS and CDR2 is SASEGT. The CDR3 coding sequence is TGTGCCAGCAGTGAAGGGGCACCTGGCGGGGGCACTGAAGCTTTCTTT. It specifies CASSEGAPGGGTEAFF.

The gene calls are TRBV15 and TRBJ2-7; D not resolved. There are 14 residues in the CDR3. Germline V lookup: CDR1 LNHNV, CDR2 YYDKDF (reference sequence). Between the trimmed V and J ends, which lost 3 bases and 2 bases, there was a span of 11 bases. Here the CDR3 DNA reads TGTGCCACCAGCAGGACCACAGCTACCTACGAGCAGTACTTC. Translation: CATSRTTATYEQYF.

This chain uses TRBV7-9 with TRBJ1-6; the D gene is possibly TRBD1 (6 bases). V dropped 5 bases and J dropped 8 bases, with 13 bases sitting between them. From germline, CDR1 is SEHNR and CDR2 FQNEAQ (reference sequence). This CDR3 has 14 residues. The DNA of the CDR3 is TGTGCCAGCAGCCTAGGACAGCCAGATTCACCCCTCCACTTT. It encodes CASSLGQPDSPLHF.

The V gene is TRBV5-5, the J gene TRBJ1-6; D may be TRBD1 (5 bases). The V gene's germline CDR1 is SGHKS and CDR2 YYEKEE (reference sequence). The length of the CDR3 is 17 residues. V gave up 6 bases and J gave up 6 bases, with 22 bases separating them. The CDR3 nucleotides are TGTGCCAGCAACAAAATCTCGGTGGACATAGCTAATTCACCCCTCCACTTT. This translates into CASNKISVDIANSPLHF. The full variable domain, with the rest looked up from reference TRBV5-5 and TRBJ1-6, is DAGVTQSPTHLIKTRGQQVTLRCSPISGHKSVSWYQQVLGQGPQFIFQYYEKEERGRGNFPDRFSARQFPNYSSELNVNALLLGDSALYLCASNKISVDIANSPLHFGNGTRLTVT.

The chain couples TRBV2 to TRBJ2-3; 7 nucleotides agree with TRBD2. Looked up from germline, CDR1 is SNHLY and CDR2 is FYNNEI. This CDR3 is 13 amino acids long. V was pared by 8 bases and J by 2 bases, with 4 bases of the junction left unmatched. The CDR3 nucleotides read TGTGCCAGCGGGAGGGGCCTCACAGATACGCAGTATTTT. This encodes CASGRGLTDTQYF.

This clone appeared a few times. The chain combines TRBV30 with TRBJ1-1; D unclear. The CDR3 runs to 13 residues. Trimming removed 1 base at V and 1 base at J, with 7 bases between. Germline values: CDR1 GTSNPN, CDR2 SVGIG (reference sequence). CDR3 amino acids: CAWSDGRNTEAFF. The DNA of the CDR3 is TGTGCCTGGAGTGATGGCAGGAACACTGAAGCTTTCTTT.

V is TRBV19 and J is TRBJ2-5; TRBD1 might be the D (5 bases). TRBJ2-7 explains the end of the DNA better; the J call may be wrong. Germline V gives CDR1 LNHDA, CDR2 SQIVND (reference sequence). This CDR3 is built from 13 residues. The CDR3: CASSISRADEQYF. As DNA, the CDR3 is TGTGCCAGTAGTATTAGCAGGGCGGACGAGCAGTACTTC.

The chain recombines TRBV4-2 with TRBJ2-3; 7 bases line up with TRBD1. There are 14 residues in the CDR3. Germline lookup yields CDR1 LGHNA and CDR2 YNFKEQ. The J segment lost 3 bases and the V segment lost 4 bases, leaving 4 bases of the junction unmatched. As DNA, the CDR3 is TGTGCCAGCAGCCTTGGGACAGCTACAGATACGCAGTATTTT. Protein: CASSLGTATDTQYF.

The chain uses TRBV4-2 and TRBJ2-7, with 8 bases aligning to TRBD2. The V segment lost 4 bases and the J segment 7 bases; nucleotides outside the gene matches: 9. From germline, CDR1 is LGHNA and CDR2 YNFKEQ. The CDR3 length is 14 residues. The CDR3 sequence: CASSLQGLVLEQYF. The CDR3 coding sequence is TGTGCCAGCAGCCTTCAGGGACTAGTACTGGAGCAGTACTTC.

The chain joins TRBV6-6 to TRBJ1-1; no reliable D call. From germline, CDR1 is MNHNY and CDR2 SVGAGI (reference sequence). The CDR3 is 14 residues long. Trimming pared 0 bases from V and 5 bases from J, leaving 10 bases between. This CDR3 is CASSYSSVRTEAFF. As DNA, the CDR3 is TGTGCCAGCAGTTACTCGTCTGTGAGGACTGAAGCTTTCTTT.

The genes are TRBV6-5 and TRBJ1-6, with D uncertain. The CDR3 length is 16 residues. V shed 4 bases and J shed 0 bases, with 10 bases lying between them. Germline CDR1 MNHEY, CDR2 SVGAGI. The CDR3 bases are TGTGCCAGCAGTTCCATCTCCGGCTCCTATAATTCACCCCTCCACTTT. Its translation is CASSSISGSYNSPLHF.

The rearrangement joins TRBV5-1 to TRBJ1-1, with no clear D. The V end was cut by 1 base, the J end by 4 bases, with 11 bases between. The germline V gene has CDR1 SGHRS and CDR2 YFSETQ. This CDR3 is built from 14 residues. The CDR3 region has the DNA TGCGCCAGCAGCTTGAGACCGGAGGTCACTGAAGCTTTCTTT. Translated, it gives CASSLRPEVTEAFF. Combining the CDR3 with reference TRBV5-1 and TRBJ1-1 gives the whole variable domain KAGVTQTPRYLIKTRGQQVTLSCSPISGHRSVSWYQQTPGQGLQFLFEYFSETQRNKGNFPGRFSGRQFSNSRSEMNVSTLELGDSALYLCASSLRPEVTEAFFGQGTRLTVV.

The chain has TRBV18 and TRBJ2-4; D is possibly TRBD2 (6 bases). The CDR3 has 14 residues. CDR1 is KGHSH and CDR2 is LQKENI in the germline V gene. The V end lost 6 bases, the J end lost 8 bases, and 17 bases lay between the germline ends. Written as DNA, the CDR3 is TGTGCCAGCTCGGGACTGGCGAGGGATGACATTCAGTACTTC. Translating it yields CASSGLARDDIQYF. Full variable domain (outside the CDR3, taken from reference TRBV18 and TRBJ2-4): NAGVMQNPRHLVRRRGQEARLRCSPMKGHSHVYWYRQLPEEGLKFMVYLQKENIIDESGMPKERFSAEFPKEGPSILRIQQVVRGDSAAYFCASSGLARDDIQYFGAGTRLSVL.

V usage is TRBV5-1 and J usage is TRBJ2-7; 8 nucleotides line up with TRBD1. Trimming took 2 bases from V and 0 from J; bases not matched to a gene: 1. The CDR3 has 14 amino acids. The germline gives CDR1 SGHRS, CDR2 YFSETQ. CDR3 residues: CASSLQGVSYEQYF. In DNA form, the CDR3 reads TGCGCCAGCAGCTTACAGGGGGTCTCCTACGAGCAGTACTTC.